Each of the 32 T cell receptor beta chains below was sequenced from the same sample in a study of beta chain features in type 1 diabetes. Study-wide points: TCRB CDR3 length was moderately but significantly reduced in all four CD4+ subsets of Type 1 diabetes patients.

Expressed TCRB transcripts were sequenced after all isolated RNA was converted to cDNA. Here immunoSEQ multiplex PCR was the method, and the copy in TCRdb shows in-frame clones only, minus some. The sample records about 710,000 clones, roughly an eighth being singletons. No cognate antigen is known for these TCRs. Source material: naive CD4+ T cells from blood. The receptors were sampled from a man aged 18 to 30 with type 1 diabetes.

Comments on this clone: This specimen includes other DNA sequences encoding the same CDR3. The chain has TRBV5-1 and TRBJ2-7; D may be TRBD1 or TRBD2 (5 bases each). The CDR3 runs 14 residues. CDR1 and CDR2 (germline): SGHRS, YFSETQ. The germline V and J ends were trimmed by 3 bases and 1 base, with 11 bases remaining between them. The CDR3, as DNA: TGCGCCAGCAGCTCCGGGACCTCGTCCTACGAGCAGTACTTC. It translates to CASSSGTSSYEQYF.

The V and J genes are TRBV18 and TRBJ2-3; D ambiguous. The CDR3 has 14 amino acids. Germline-derived CDR1 and CDR2 are KGHSH and LQKENI. V was clipped by 2 bases and J by 2 bases, with 8 bases between them. CDR3 in amino acids: CASSPASVTDTQYF. The CDR3 bases are TGTGCCAGCTCACCAGCATCAGTCACAGATACGCAGTATTTT.

CDR3 nucleotide sequence: TGTGCCAGCAGCCCCAAGGGCCCAAATTCACCCCTCCACTTT. Translating gives CASSPKGPNSPLHF. The rearrangement links TRBV7-3 to TRBJ1-6, with D unresolved. Deletions cut 5 bases from V and 7 bases from J, with 12 bases between. This CDR3 is 14 amino acids long. The germline gives CDR1 SGHTA, CDR2 FQGTGA. Drawing the rest from reference TRBV7-3 and TRBJ1-6, the complete variable domain is GAGVSQTPSNKVTEKGKYVELRCDPISGHTALYWYRQSLGQGPEFLIYFQGTGAADDSGLPNDRFFAVRPEGSVSTLKIQRTERGDSAVYLCASSPKGPNSPLHFGNGTRLTVT.

The V gene is TRBV4-3, the J gene TRBJ2-7, with D possibly being TRBD1 (6 bases). From germline, CDR1 is LGHNA and CDR2 YSLEER. V was cut by 4 bases and J by 4 bases, with 11 bases left in between. The CDR3 contains 13 residues. CDR3 coding DNA: TGCGCCAGCAGCCGATCAGGACAGTACGAGCAGTACTTC. Its translation: CASSRSGQYEQYF.

The CDR3 DNA reads as TGTGCCAGCAGCCAGGGACTGATGCTTTACAATGAGCAGTTCTTC. Its translation: CASSQGLMLYNEQFF. This chain joins TRBV7-8 and TRBJ2-1; D is possibly TRBD2 (6 bases). CDR1 is SGHVS and CDR2 is FQNEAQ in the germline V gene. CDR3 length equals 15 residues. V lost 5 bases, J lost 4 bases, and 15 bases lay in between.

This clone has a handful of counts. The chain links TRBV5-1 to TRBJ2-3; D is unclear. The V and J ends lost 2 bases and 2 bases respectively, with 12 bases between them. CDR3 length equals 15 residues. Per germline, CDR1 SGHRS and CDR2 YFSETQ. The CDR3 protein is CASSFSQLFTDTQYF. The CDR3 bases are TGCGCCAGCAGCTTCAGTCAGTTATTCACAGATACGCAGTATTTT. The complete variable domain, with remaining parts taken from reference TRBV5-1 and TRBJ2-3, reads KAGVTQTPRYLIKTRGQQVTLSCSPISGHRSVSWYQQTPGQGLQFLFEYFSETQRNKGNFPGRFSGRQFSNSRSEMNVSTLELGDSALYLCASSFSQLFTDTQYFGPGTRLTVL.

This chain connects TRBV9 to TRBJ2-5; tentative D call: TRBD2 (6 bases). V lost 3 bases to trimming and J lost 2 bases, with 8 bases between them. Germline V gene sequence: CDR1 SGDLS, CDR2 YYNGEE. This CDR3 is 13 amino acids long. The CDR3 DNA follows: TGTGCCAGCAGCGCCCGGGAGCAAGAGACCCAGTACTTC. Its translation is CASSAREQETQYF.

This clone came up a few times. The chain carries TRBV18 and TRBJ1-2; 9 bases are shared with TRBD1. J gave up 8 bases and V 1 base, and 8 bases lay outside the gene matches. The CDR3 covers 15 residues. The V gene's germline CDR1 is KGHSH and CDR2 LQKENI. CDR3 DNA sequence: TGTGCCAGCTCACCACAGGGACAGGGCAGTCGAGGCTACACCTTC. Encoded protein: CASSPQGQGSRGYTF.

The chain couples TRBV7-2 to TRBJ2-2; D gene uncertain. The V gene lost 3 bases and the J gene lost 7 bases, with 12 bases spanning the gap. Per germline, CDR1 SGHTA and CDR2 FQGNSA. CDR3 length: 14 residues. The DNA of the CDR3 is TGTGCCAGCAGCTTTCAGGCAATTGGCGGGGAGCTGTTTTTT. Translating gives CASSFQAIGGELFF.

This clone was recorded a few times. The CDR3 sequence: CASSVSRGAYNEQFF. The CDR3 coding sequence is TGCGCCAGCAGCGTCTCCAGGGGGGCCTACAATGAGCAGTTCTTC. The rearrangement joins TRBV5-1 to TRBJ2-1, with TRBD1 as a possible D gene (7 bases). The ends were cut back, 4 bases at V and 2 bases at J, with 13 bases in the middle. In germline, CDR1 is SGHRS, CDR2 YFSETQ. CDR3 length equals 15 residues.

The V gene is TRBV6-8, the J gene TRBJ2-7, with D maybe TRBD2 (5 bases). V was trimmed by 7 bases and J by 6 bases, leaving 16 bases between them. CDR1 and CDR2 from the germline V gene are MNHGY and SAAAGT. The CDR3 has 13 residues. CDR3 region: CASIERVHVEQYF. CDR3 bases: TGTGCCAGCATCGAGAGGGTTCATGTCGAGCAGTACTTC.

This clone was seen only a few times. V is TRBV30 and J is TRBJ1-1; no firm D call. The CDR3 contains 12 residues. V was cut by 8 bases and J by 0 bases, with 10 bases left in between. Germline CDR1 reads GTSNPN; CDR2 reads SVGIG (reference sequence). The CDR3 loop reads CANNWVNTEAFF. Written as DNA, the CDR3 is TGTGCCAATAATTGGGTGAACACTGAAGCTTTCTTT.

This clone appeared a few times. The chain couples TRBV7-9 to TRBJ2-1, with D unclear. Germline assignment: CDR1 SEHNR and CDR2 FQNEAQ (reference sequence). This CDR3 comprises 16 residues. V was shortened by 0 bases and J by 9 bases, with 18 bases between the two germline ends. The CDR3 DNA reads TGTGCCAGCAGCTTAGCCCGACCTGAAAGGGCTATTGAGCAGTTCTTC. Protein product: CASSLARPERAIEQFF.

The V call is TRBV14, the J call TRBJ2-5; a possible D gene is TRBD1 (5 bases). V lost 1 base to trimming and J lost 6 bases, with 12 bases between them. Looked up from germline, CDR1 is SGHDN and CDR2 is FVKESK. This CDR3 is 14 amino acids long. DNA of the CDR3: TGTGCCAGCAGCCAAGTTGGGCAGGGCCAGACCCAGTACTTC. This translates into CASSQVGQGQTQYF.

The V call is TRBV27, the J call TRBJ1-1; the D is unclear. CDR3 length: 13 amino acids. Per the germline V gene, CDR1 is MNHEY and CDR2 is SMNVEV (reference sequence). V lost 1 base to trimming and J lost 2 bases, with 5 bases between them. This chain's CDR3 is CASSLLANTEAFF. In nucleotides, the CDR3 is TGTGCCAGCAGTTTATTGGCCAACACTGAAGCTTTCTTT.

The chain has TRBV4-1 and TRBJ2-3, with D perhaps TRBD2 (5 bases). CDR3 length equals 16 residues. Germline-derived CDR1 and CDR2 are MGHRA and YSYEKL. Trimming cost V 0 bases and J 6 bases, with 16 bases left between them. For the CDR3, the DNA is TGCGCCAGCAGCCAAGACACTAGAACCGCGTGGGATACGCAGTATTTT. Its protein product is CASSQDTRTAWDTQYF.

The table lists this clone with a few counts. The chain has TRBV10-3 and TRBJ1-1; D is perhaps TRBD1 (5 bases). Trimming stripped 1 base from V and 4 bases from J, with 10 bases between. Germline V CDR1 and CDR2: ENHRY, SYGVKD. The length of the CDR3 is 14 residues. The CDR3 loop is CAISELEGFTEAFF. The CDR3 DNA reads as TGTGCCATCAGTGAGTTAGAGGGGTTCACTGAAGCTTTCTTT.

The V and J genes are TRBV29-1 and TRBJ2-1, with D unresolved. Germline assignment: CDR1 SQVTM and CDR2 ANQGSEA. V shed 7 bases and J shed 0 bases, with 19 bases lying between them. This CDR3 spans 16 amino acids. The CDR3 DNA sequence: TGCAGCGCTGACCCTCGACCGACGAGCTCCTACAATGAGCAGTTCTTC. Translated, it gives CSADPRPTSSYNEQFF.

This clone was recorded a few times. The genes are TRBV9 and TRBJ2-2; unclear D gene. Germline CDR1 SGDLS, CDR2 YYNGEE. V was pared by 3 bases and J by 6 bases, with 9 bases between. CDR3 length: 13 amino acids. The CDR3 sequence is CASSALEAGELFF. The CDR3 DNA sequence: TGTGCCAGCAGCGCCCTCGAGGCCGGGGAGCTGTTTTTT.

This clone was observed a few times. The J gene is TRBJ1-1, the V gene TRBV6-6; D is uncertain. CDR1 MNHNY and CDR2 SVGAGI come from the germline V gene (reference sequence). The V and J ends lost 2 bases and 6 bases respectively, with 19 bases between them. This CDR3 has 16 residues. In DNA, the CDR3 is TGTGCCAGCAGTTACCTGACCTCGGAGGAACGGGCTGAAGCTTTCTTT. This translates into CASSYLTSEERAEAFF.

CDR3 residues: CASNVVTNQETQYF. The CDR3 nucleotides read TGTGCCAGCAACGTCGTTACGAATCAAGAGACCCAGTACTTC. The V call is TRBV7-9, the J call TRBJ2-5; D gene unclear. CDR3 length: 14 residues. The germline V and J ends were trimmed by 7 bases and 2 bases, with 14 bases remaining between them. Germline assignment: CDR1 SEHNR and CDR2 FQNEAQ (reference sequence).

This clone was picked up a small number of times. The chain combines TRBV14 with TRBJ2-5, with a possible D match to TRBD1 (6 bases). With 5 bases removed from V and 5 bases from J, the gap between germline ends came to 12 bases. The CDR3 covers 13 residues. In germline, CDR1 is SGHDN, CDR2 FVKESK. The CDR3: CASSIRGWETQYF. CDR3 in DNA: TGTGCCAGCAGCATCAGGGGCTGGGAGACCCAGTACTTC.

This clone was seen a few times. The chain recombines TRBV10-3 with TRBJ2-5; 13 nucleotides match TRBD2. Germline CDR1 reads ENHRY; CDR2 reads SYGVKD. J lost 3 bases, V lost 6 bases, and 1 base had no gene match. The CDR3 has 14 residues. This chain's CDR3 is CAIRGTSGEETQYF. Written as DNA, the CDR3 is TGTGCCATCAGGGGGACTAGCGGGGAAGAGACCCAGTACTTC.

The V call is TRBV27, the J call TRBJ1-2, with 9 bases aligning to TRBD1. The CDR3 totals 16 residues. Germline CDR1 and CDR2: MNHEY and SMNVEV (reference sequence). The J segment lost 4 bases and the V segment lost 6 bases, leaving 12 bases of the junction unmatched. CDR3 sequence reads: CASSFGTGNALYGYTF. CDR3 nucleotide sequence: TGTGCCAGCAGCTTCGGGACAGGGAATGCTCTCTATGGCTACACCTTC.

This clone was recorded a few times. The chain uses TRBV30 and TRBJ2-7; 9 bases map to TRBD2. V was clipped by 4 bases and J by 2 bases; unmatched bases: 6. The length of the CDR3 is 14 residues. Germline V gives CDR1 GTSNPN, CDR2 SVGIG (reference sequence). This CDR3 reads CAWTPSGTTYEQYF. CDR3 sequence (DNA): TGTGCCTGGACCCCTAGCGGGACGACCTACGAGCAGTACTTC.

V usage is TRBV28 and J usage is TRBJ2-1; D gene unclear. The CDR3 is made up of 13 amino acids. Trimming shortened V by 7 bases and J by 3 bases, and 10 bases separated the two germline ends. Germline V gene lookup returns CDR1 MDHEN and CDR2 SYDVKM. The CDR3 DNA is TGTGCCAGCACGACTCCCTACTACAATGAGCAGTTCTTC. Translated, it gives CASTTPYYNEQFF.

V gene TRBV5-4 combines with J gene TRBJ2-5; D possibly matches TRBD1 or TRBD2 (5 bases each). The CDR3 spans 16 residues. V lost 9 bases, J lost 5 bases, and 26 bases lay in between. From germline, CDR1 is SGHNT and CDR2 YYREEE (reference sequence). The DNA of the CDR3 is TGTGCCATGACCCTCGGGGCAGGGTCCCCCAGGGAGACCCAGTACTTC. It translates to CAMTLGAGSPRETQYF.

The V and J genes are TRBV4-3 and TRBJ1-4; no definite D call. In germline, CDR1 is LGHNA, CDR2 YSLEER. CDR3 length: 16 residues. With 3 bases removed from V and 2 bases from J, the gap between germline ends came to 13 bases. CDR3: CASSQILAPTNEKLFF. CDR3 in DNA: TGCGCCAGCAGCCAGATATTGGCTCCGACTAATGAAAAACTGTTTTTT.

The chain is built from TRBV5-1 and TRBJ2-7; D unclear. This CDR3 comprises 12 residues. The germline V and J ends were trimmed by 0 bases and 5 bases, with 6 bases remaining between them. The germline V gene encodes CDR1 SGHRS and CDR2 YFSETQ. CDR3 region: CASSLEGHEQYF. CDR3 sequence (DNA): TGCGCCAGCAGCTTGGAGGGTCACGAGCAGTACTTC.

The sample holds a few counts of this clone. Other DNA sequences in the sample encode the same CDR3. This sequence joins TRBV7-2 and TRBJ1-5; the D is unclear. V lost 1 base and J 6 bases, leaving 4 bases between the germline ends. Per the germline V gene, CDR1 is SGHTA and CDR2 is FQGNSA. CDR3 size: 12 residues. CDR3 protein: CASSLDGQPQHF. DNA for the CDR3: TGTGCCAGCAGCTTAGATGGTCAGCCCCAGCATTTT. Full variable domain (rest looked up from reference TRBV7-2 and TRBJ1-5): GAGVSQSPSNKVTEKGKDVELRCDPISGHTALYWYRQSLGQGLEFLIYFQGNSAPDKSGLPSDRFSAERTGGSVSTLTIQRTQQEDSAVYLCASSLDGQPQHFGDGTRLSIL.

The sample holds a few counts of this clone. The V and J genes are TRBV30 and TRBJ1-5; D is possibly TRBD1 (6 bases). Deletions cut 2 bases from V and 4 bases from J, with 12 bases between. CDR1 is GTSNPN, CDR2 SVGIG, per germline (reference sequence). The CDR3 totals 14 residues. CDR3 loop: CAWSSTGLNQPQHF. The CDR3, as DNA: TGTGCCTGGAGTAGTACAGGGCTGAATCAGCCCCAGCATTTT.

The rearrangement links TRBV5-1 to TRBJ2-3; tentatively, D is TRBD2 (6 bases). This CDR3 comprises 16 residues. Germline V lookup: CDR1 SGHRS, CDR2 YFSETQ. Trimming took 0 bases from V and 2 from J, leaving 13 bases between them. The CDR3 DNA follows: TGCGCCAGCAGCTTGGCCGGGGCGGGATCCACAGATACGCAGTATTTT. Protein: CASSLAGAGSTDTQYF.